What follows describes a single TCR beta chain. Individual cDNA molecules received unique molecular identifiers in the library. MiXCR, applied by TCRdb to the RACE reads, yields one record per CDR3 protein. The table includes about 190,000 distinct CDR3 sequences, 24% detected once. The CDR3 covers 16 residues. Per the germline V gene, CDR1 is SEHNR and CDR2 is FQNEAQ (reference sequence). Trimming cost V 2 bases and J 4 bases, with 17 bases left between them. The sample belongs to a study of human T cells and chemical hapten exposure. Study-wide context: Sensitization used 2% DPC on approximately 2 cm by approximately 2 cm upper inner arm skin. Alopecia areata, totalis or universalis affected patients who were mostly female.

Noted time point: patch test 3, about 24 weeks after DPC sensitization. The treatment: therapeutic diphenylcyclopropenone sensitization with weekly scalp DPC. The rearrangement uses TRBV7-9 and TRBJ2-5, with D perhaps matching TRBD2 (5 bases). Sample: whole blood, taken in connection with sensitization to the hapten diphenylcyclopropenone (DPC). The origin of this receptor is a woman aged 40 to 49 with alopecia areata. Some clones in this sample may be carry-over from other donors' samples. The CDR3 nucleotides read TGTGCCAGCAGCTTACTAGCCCTCGCGTCAGGAGAGACCCAGTACTTC. This sequence encodes CASSLLALASGETQYF.